Below are 13 T cell receptor beta chains sequenced from a single sample in a study of T cell responses to AZD1222 COVID-19 vaccine. The table came from immunoSEQ multiplex PCR; TCRdb's copy has only in-frame clones and leaves some out. The sample lists roughly 90,000 clones; 75% to 95% were seen once. This sample comprised peripheral blood, obtained on day 0 of MenACWY control vaccination. The receptors here all came from an adult in good health.

A few counts support this clone. V is TRBV19 and J is TRBJ2-7; possibly TRBD1 for D (6 bases). Germline V gene data show CDR1 as LNHDA and CDR2 as SQIVND (reference sequence). V was pared by 4 bases and J by 0 bases, with 13 bases between. This CDR3 comprises 15 residues. Here the CDR3 reads CASSTGQPSSYEQYF. The CDR3 DNA reads as TGTGCCAGTAGTACCGGACAGCCGAGCTCCTACGAGCAGTACTTC.

By share, this clone counts as medium-sized. The gene calls are TRBV7-6 and TRBJ1-1; D is uncertain. Trimming cost V 1 base and J 4 bases, with 7 bases left between them. The CDR3 extends over 13 amino acids. The V gene's germline CDR1 is SGHVS and CDR2 FNYEAQ. Written as DNA, the CDR3 is TGTGCCAGCAGCTTAGATTTGGGCACTGAAGCTTTCTTT. Its translation is CASSLDLGTEAFF.

The chain uses TRBV9 and TRBJ2-1; no clear D. Trimming took off 4 bases at V and 2 bases at J, with 13 bases between the two ends. CDR1 is SGDLS, CDR2 YYNGEE, per germline. The CDR3 runs 15 residues. This CDR3 reads CASSPPPNPYNEQFF. The CDR3 DNA reads as TGTGCCAGCAGCCCCCCCCCAAACCCCTACAATGAGCAGTTCTTC.

Points on this clone: Within the sample, other DNA sequences also encode this same CDR3. The chain recombines TRBV12-3 or TRBV12-4 with TRBJ1-3, with D unresolved. V dropped 0 bases and J dropped 5 bases, with 5 bases sitting between them. The length of the CDR3 is 13 residues. The CDR3, as DNA: TGTGCCAGCAGTTTAGCGCGCAGAAACACCATATATTTT. Its protein product is CASSLARRNTIYF.

This chain links TRBV12-5 with TRBJ1-3; no definite D call. Germline values: CDR1 LGHNT, CDR2 FRNRAP. The CDR3 length is 13 residues. Trimming took 5 bases from V and 4 from J, leaving 9 bases between them. DNA of the CDR3: TGTGCTAGTGGTCCGGCGAACGGAAACACCATATATTTT. This gives the protein CASGPANGNTIYF.

V gene TRBV10-3 combines with J gene TRBJ1-3, with D tentatively TRBD1 (6 bases). CDR3 size: 14 residues. With 7 bases removed from V and 3 bases from J, the gap between germline ends came to 13 bases. Germline V lookup: CDR1 ENHRY, CDR2 SYGVKD. In DNA form, the CDR3 reads TGTGCCATCACCCCAGGGGCTGGTGGAAACACCATATATTTT. Translated, it gives CAITPGAGGNTIYF.

The gene calls are TRBV28 and TRBJ1-1; D gene unclear. This CDR3 contains 11 residues. The germline gives CDR1 MDHEN, CDR2 SYDVKM. The germline V and J ends were trimmed by 8 bases and 9 bases, with 13 bases remaining between them. Here the CDR3 reads CASGGILQAFF. The CDR3 DNA is TGTGCCAGCGGCGGGATACTTCAAGCTTTCTTT. Combining the CDR3 with reference TRBV28 and TRBJ1-1 gives the whole variable domain DVKVTQSSRYLVKRTGEKVFLECVQDMDHENMFWYRQDPGLGLRLIYFSYDVKMKEKGDIPEGYSVSREKKERFSLILESASTNQTSMYLCASGGILQAFFGQGTRLTVV.

Here the CDR3 reads CASSGGTTLTGELFF. DNA for the CDR3: TGTGCCAGTAGTGGCGGGACGACTCTCACCGGGGAGCTGTTTTTT. J is TRBJ2-2 and V is TRBV19, with D possibly matching TRBD2 (6 bases). The germline V gene encodes CDR1 LNHDA and CDR2 SQIVND (reference sequence). Trimming left V 5 bases short and J 4 bases short, with 14 bases between. The CDR3 length is 15 residues.

The table lists this clone with a count of one. The rearrangement joins TRBV12-3 or TRBV12-4 to TRBJ1-2; no definite D call. The CDR3 has 11 residues. V shed 1 base and J shed 8 bases, with 5 bases lying between them. The CDR3 DNA follows: TGTGCCAGCAGTTTAGGAAGGGGCTACACCTTC. Protein product: CASSLGRGYTF.

This clone was picked up a small number of times. The genes are TRBV5-4 and TRBJ2-5; D might be TRBD2 (7 bases). This CDR3 is built from 16 residues. V was cut by 7 bases and J by 5 bases, with 24 bases left in between. Germline CDR1 and CDR2: SGHNT and YYREEE (reference sequence). The CDR3 DNA follows: TGTGCCAGCCAGCACCTAACCGCGGGGGCGAAGGAGACCCAGTACTTC. This gives the protein CASQHLTAGAKETQYF.

The V call is TRBV25-1, the J call TRBJ1-2, with D unresolved. Trimming left V 1 base short and J 7 bases short, with 7 bases between. The germline gives CDR1 MGHDK, CDR2 SYGVNS. This CDR3 is built from 12 residues. CDR3 residues: CASSELLGGYTF. CDR3 nucleotide sequence: TGTGCCAGCAGTGAATTATTAGGTGGCTACACCTTC.

The chain combines TRBV28 with TRBJ2-4, with 7 bases matching TRBD1. V was clipped by 6 bases and J by 8 bases; unmatched bases: 1. The germline V gene has CDR1 MDHEN and CDR2 SYDVKM. The CDR3 loop spans 11 amino acids. The chain's CDR3 is CASSDRDIQYF. As DNA, the CDR3 is TGTGCCAGCAGCGACAGGGACATTCAGTACTTC.

This clone came up a few times. Within the sample, other DNA sequences also encode this same CDR3. The gene calls are TRBV11-2 and TRBJ1-2, with D possibly being TRBD1 (5 bases). The CDR3 runs to 13 residues. Germline CDR1 SGHAT, CDR2 FQNNGV. V shed 5 bases and J shed 3 bases, with 10 bases lying between them. The CDR3: CASSPGQDYGYTF. The CDR3 coding sequence is TGTGCCAGCAGCCCAGGGCAGGACTATGGCTACACCTTC.